The 3 T cell receptor beta chains reported below all come from one sample, sequenced in a study of blood T cell repertoires in COVID-19. The protocol was immunoSEQ multiplex PCR, while the TCRdb copy is restricted to in-frame clones and leaves out a portion. Altogether some 190,000 clones are present, under 90% being singletons, with the ten largest covering under 10%. Material for sequencing was peripheral blood. The receptors were gathered from a woman of 80 years or more with COVID-19, enrolled during active disease.

The gene calls are TRBV4-1 and TRBJ2-2, with TRBD1 identical over 10 bases. The CDR3 length is 16 residues. The germline V gene encodes CDR1 MGHRA and CDR2 YSYEKL. The V and J ends lost 2 bases and 7 bases, in that order; junction bases with no gene match: 7. For the CDR3, the DNA is TGCGCCAGCAGCCAAACCGGGACAGGGGAAGTCGGGGAGCTGTTTTTT. Amino acid sequence: CASSQTGTGEVGELFF.

The chain is built from TRBV4-2 and TRBJ2-2; 11 nucleotides align to TRBD2. Germline-derived CDR1 and CDR2 are LGHNA and YNFKEQ. This CDR3 is built from 17 residues. Germline trimming cut 1 base from V and 5 bases from J; bases unmatched to any gene: 6. The chain's CDR3 is CASSQVLAGGRTGELFF. The CDR3 DNA reads TGTGCCAGCAGCCAAGTTCTAGCGGGAGGAAGGACCGGGGAGCTGTTTTTT.

This rearrangement joins TRBV2 to TRBJ1-5, with a weak D call TRBD1 (6 bases). Germline assignment: CDR1 SNHLY and CDR2 FYNNEI. The CDR3 runs to 13 residues. Trimming removed 0 bases at V and 9 bases at J, with 9 bases between. CDR3 nucleotide sequence: TGTGCCAGCAGTGAAGCGGGAGGGGGGCCCCAGCATTTT. Its protein product is CASSEAGGGPQHF.